This TCR beta chain derives from a study of blood T cells in healthy people across ages. The germline CDR1 and CDR2 sequences are DFQATT and SNEGSKA (reference sequence). V lost 1 base to trimming and J lost 6 bases; unmatched junction nucleotides: 6. The CDR3 has 16 residues. The table lists this clonotype with a few counts. Its target is unknown. Study-level points and caveats: There was a strong correlation between TCR beta diversity and naive T cell percentage.

Staff drew 9 to 10 milliliters of peripheral blood from each donor. Primed by a sample-barcoded 5' primer and a J-beta primer mix, a second PCR proceeded for roughly 6 to 12 cycles. TCRdb ran MiXCR on the 5' RACE reads and lists one entry per CDR3 protein. This sample carries roughly 1,700,000 distinct CDR3 sequences, roughly 30% of them seen once, and the ten largest clones take 7.7%. This rearrangement joins TRBV20-1 to TRBJ2-3; TRBD2 agrees at 14 bases. This receptor was obtained from a woman in her thirties in good health. Sample: blood. The CDR3 DNA reads as TGCAGTGCTAGAGCGGGACTAGCGGGAGTGGCGGATACGCAGTATTTT. Amino acid sequence: CSARAGLAGVADTQYF.